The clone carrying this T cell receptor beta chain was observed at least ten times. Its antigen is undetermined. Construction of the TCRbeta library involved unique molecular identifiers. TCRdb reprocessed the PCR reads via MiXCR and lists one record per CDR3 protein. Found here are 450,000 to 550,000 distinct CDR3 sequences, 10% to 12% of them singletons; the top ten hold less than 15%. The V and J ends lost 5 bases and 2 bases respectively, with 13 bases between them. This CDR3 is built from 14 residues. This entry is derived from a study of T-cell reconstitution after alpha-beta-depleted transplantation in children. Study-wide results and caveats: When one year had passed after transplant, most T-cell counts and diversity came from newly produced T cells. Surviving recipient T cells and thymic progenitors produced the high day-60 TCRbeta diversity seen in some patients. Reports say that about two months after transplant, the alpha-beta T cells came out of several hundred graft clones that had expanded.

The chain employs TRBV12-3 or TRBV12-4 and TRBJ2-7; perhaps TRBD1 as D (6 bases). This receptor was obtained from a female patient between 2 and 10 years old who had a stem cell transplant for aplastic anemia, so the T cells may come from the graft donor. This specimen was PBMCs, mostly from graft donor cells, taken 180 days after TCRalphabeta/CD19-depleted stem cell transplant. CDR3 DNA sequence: TGTGCCAGCAGTCACCGACAGGCCACCTACGAGCAGTACTTC. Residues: CASSHRQATYEQYF.